The 32 T cell receptor beta chains below all came from one sample that was sequenced in a study of regulatory T cells in long-lasting Graves disease. Building of the TCR beta libraries involved iRepertoire HTBI primers and Arm-PCR of CDR3 regions. TCRdb processed the multiplex PCR reads anew with MiXCR; each CDR3 protein has one entry. The table lists under 800,000 distinct CDR3 sequences, roughly 15% of them singletons, with 15% to 20% in the top ten. Described time point: newly diagnosed GD, antithyroid drugs for less than 3 months. RNA isolated from PBMCs was used to make the TCR library. Another study also made use of these data, one on T cells in Graves' hyperthyroidism and ophthalmopathy.

The sample in question was peripheral blood mononuclear cells (PBMCs), obtained at new diagnosis, from a patient treated with antithyroid drugs. These receptor sequences come from a woman aged 30 to 39 with Graves disease.

This clonotype has more than one count but fewer than ten. This sequence joins TRBV7-6 and TRBJ2-2, with D maybe TRBD2 (5 bases). The CDR3 consists of 18 residues. Trimming took off 1 base at V and 3 bases at J, with 18 bases between the two ends. Per germline, CDR1 SGHVS and CDR2 FNYEAQ. The CDR3 DNA is TGTGCCAGCAGCTTAGACCAAACCTGGGCTAGCTACACCGGGGAGCTGTTTTTT. It is translated as CASSLDQTWASYTGELFF.

At least ten counts were recorded for this clonotype. The V and J genes are TRBV20-1 and TRBJ1-2, with D unresolved. This CDR3 region has 14 residues. The V end lost 2 bases, the J end lost 3 bases, and 13 bases lay between the germline ends. CDR1 is DFQATT and CDR2 is SNEGSKA in the germline V gene (reference sequence). CDR3 in DNA: TGCAGTGCTAGACCCCCGGCGGGTGACTATGGCTACACCTTC. It translates to CSARPPAGDYGYTF.

The rearrangement joins TRBV25-1 to TRBJ2-5; D gene uncertain. This CDR3 has 13 residues. The germline V gene encodes CDR1 MGHDK and CDR2 SYGVNS. V was clipped by 2 bases and J by 2 bases, with 6 bases between them. The CDR3 loop is CASSENIQETQYF. The CDR3 coding sequence is TGTGCCAGCAGTGAAAACATACAAGAGACCCAGTACTTC.

This clonotype was detected only a few times. The chain carries TRBV6-1 and TRBJ2-2, with D possibly matching TRBD2 (5 bases). Germline V lookup: CDR1 MNHNS, CDR2 SASEGT. The germline V and J ends were trimmed by 5 bases and 7 bases, with 17 bases remaining between them. The CDR3 contains 15 residues. CDR3 loop: CASSTGELEGGELFF. The DNA of the CDR3 is TGTGCCAGCAGTACTGGGGAGCTGGAAGGCGGGGAGCTGTTTTTT.

This clonotype has ten or more counts. CDR3 nucleotides: TGTGCCAGCACAATCCAAAAGACTAGCGGAAATGAGCAGTTCTTC. Translation gives CASTIQKTSGNEQFF. The genes are TRBV2 and TRBJ2-1; 9 bases align to TRBD2. CDR3 size: 15 residues. Per germline, CDR1 SNHLY and CDR2 FYNNEI. V gave up 7 bases and J gave up 7 bases; unmatched junction bases: 11. The complete variable domain, with remaining parts taken from reference TRBV2 and TRBJ2-1, reads EPEVTQTPSHQVTQMGQEVILRCVPISNHLYFYWYRQILGQKVEFLVSFYNNEISEKSEIFDDQFSVERPDGSNFTLKIRSTKLEDSAMYFCASTIQKTSGNEQFFGPGTRLTVL.

The chain links TRBV24-1 to TRBJ2-1; D remains unclear. V lost 4 bases and J lost 8, with 17 bases in between. There are 15 residues in the CDR3. Germline CDR1 reads KGHDR; CDR2 reads SFDVKD. The CDR3 sequence: CATSDPESSTDEQFF. DNA for the CDR3: TGTGCCACCAGTGACCCTGAGTCAAGTACGGATGAGCAGTTCTTC.

This clonotype was seen many times. The rearrangement uses TRBV27 and TRBJ2-7, with 9 bases that match TRBD1. The V gene end was trimmed by 4 bases and the J gene end by 5 bases; junction bases not matched to a gene: 9. The CDR3 has 15 residues. The germline V gene encodes CDR1 MNHEY and CDR2 SMNVEV (reference sequence). CDR3 sequence (DNA): TGTGCCAGCAGTTCCCGCTCCGGGACAGGGAACGAGCAGTACTTC. It translates to CASSSRSGTGNEQYF.

This clonotype was recorded at least ten times. V gene TRBV3-1 combines with J gene TRBJ1-1, with 10 bases matching TRBD1. The CDR3 covers 15 residues. Germline CDR1 LGHDT, CDR2 YNNKEL (reference sequence). V lost 1 base and J lost 5; bases outside the gene matches: 4. CDR3 DNA: TGTGCCAGCAGCCAAGCGGACAGGGGGGGAACTGAAGCTTTCTTT. Translating it yields CASSQADRGGTEAFF.

In regard to this clonotype: Its ends do not fully match the called genes, so a read error is possible. The chain uses TRBV11-1 and TRBJ2-7, with unresolved D. The CDR3 is 17 amino acids. The germline V gene has CDR1 SGHAT and CDR2 FQDESV (reference sequence). This CDR3 reads CAGSFPKAGILSYEQYF. DNA for the CDR3: TGTGCCGGCAGCTTCCCCAAAGCAGGCATCCTTTCCTACGAGCAGTACTTC.

The sample holds a few counts of this clonotype. The V gene is TRBV6-5, the J gene TRBJ1-6; possibly TRBD1 for D (5 bases). The length of the CDR3 is 15 residues. Per germline, CDR1 MNHEY and CDR2 SVGAGI. Trimming shortened V by 2 bases and J by 7 bases, and 12 bases separated the two germline ends. CDR3 in amino acids: CASSYDDRPNSPLHF. CDR3 coding DNA: TGTGCCAGCAGTTACGATGACAGACCAAATTCACCCCTCCACTTT.

The sample holds many counts of this clonotype. This rearrangement joins TRBV28 to TRBJ2-5; 11 nucleotides align to TRBD2. CDR3 length: 16 amino acids. Germline V lookup: CDR1 MDHEN, CDR2 SYDVKM. With V trimmed by 3 bases and J by 2 bases, 5 bases remained unmatched. This chain's CDR3 is CASSFKGLAAQETQYF. CDR3 nucleotide sequence: TGTGCCAGCAGTTTTAAGGGACTAGCGGCTCAAGAGACCCAGTACTTC.

J is TRBJ2-7 and V is TRBV6-5; D unclear. The CDR3 runs to 13 residues. V lost 3 bases, J lost 0 bases, and 6 bases lay in between. Germline assignment: CDR1 MNHEY and CDR2 SVGAGI. The CDR3 nucleotides read TGTGCCAGCAGTTATCCGGCCTCCTACGAGCAGTACTTC. This translates into CASSYPASYEQYF.

This chain uses TRBV7-3 with TRBJ2-5; 7 bases are shared with TRBD2. This CDR3 comprises 15 residues. Germline CDR1 is SGHTA and CDR2 is FQGTGA. J lost 5 bases, V lost 2 bases, and 8 bases had no gene match. The CDR3 loop is CASSLGLADGETQYF. In DNA, the CDR3 is TGTGCCAGCAGCTTAGGGCTAGCGGACGGCGAGACCCAGTACTTC.

The chain combines TRBV19 with TRBJ1-4, with D possibly TRBD1 on 5 matching bases. V was trimmed by 3 bases and J by 7 bases, leaving 9 bases between them. This CDR3 contains 13 residues. CDR1 and CDR2 (germline): LNHDA, SQIVND (reference sequence). The CDR3 nucleotides are TGTGCCAGTAGTATCAGGGTTGGTGAAAAACTGTTTTTT. Translating gives CASSIRVGEKLFF.

The chain carries TRBV19 and TRBJ1-1; D perhaps matches TRBD1 (5 bases). Germline V gives CDR1 LNHDA, CDR2 SQIVND (reference sequence). The CDR3 sequence is 16 residues long. The V gene lost 8 bases and the J gene lost 1 base, with 20 bases spanning the gap. The CDR3, as DNA: TGTGCCAGTCGCTCGACCCCCGGGACGTGGAACACTGAAGCTTTCTTT. Amino acid sequence: CASRSTPGTWNTEAFF.

The CDR3 DNA sequence: TGTGCCAGCAGCCAAGGGTCTTGGACGTTTAACACTGAAGCTTTCTTT. Protein sequence: CASSQGSWTFNTEAFF. V is TRBV3-1 and J is TRBJ1-1, with D unclear. Trimming shortened V by 1 base and J by 2 bases, and 14 bases separated the two germline ends. This CDR3 contains 16 residues. Germline loops: CDR1 LGHDT, CDR2 YNNKEL (reference sequence). Full variable domain (rest looked up from reference TRBV3-1 and TRBJ1-1): DTAVSQTPKYLVTQMGNDKSIKCEQNLGHDTMYWYKQDSKKFLKIMFSYNNKELIINETVPNRFSPKSPDKAHLNLHINSLELGDSAVYFCASSQGSWTFNTEAFFGQGTRLTVV.

The chain links TRBV29-1 to TRBJ2-5, with 8 nucleotides matching TRBD1. Germline-derived CDR1 and CDR2 are SQVTM and ANQGSEA. This CDR3 comprises 14 residues. Trimming at V came to 2 bases and at J to 4 bases, leaving 6 bases not matched to a gene. The DNA of the CDR3 is TGCAGCGTTGAATCAGGGGGCGCGGGAGAGACCCAGTACTTC. It yields the protein CSVESGGAGETQYF.

This clonotype was counted many times. V gene TRBV20-1 combines with J gene TRBJ2-3; D might be TRBD1 or TRBD2, each matching 5 bases. The CDR3 sequence is 15 residues long. Trimming took 3 bases from V and 1 from J, leaving 14 bases between them. Germline V gene sequence: CDR1 DFQATT, CDR2 SNEGSKA (reference sequence). CDR3 region: CSASGTQVGTDTQYF. The DNA for the CDR3 is TGCAGTGCTAGCGGGACCCAAGTCGGCACAGATACGCAGTATTTT.

A few counts support this clonotype. The rearrangement joins TRBV28 to TRBJ2-1; D not certain. V shed 6 bases and J shed 6 bases, with 9 bases lying between them. The CDR3 has 12 amino acids. Germline lookup yields CDR1 MDHEN and CDR2 SYDVKM. CDR3 residues: CASRVGGNEQFF. CDR3 in DNA: TGTGCCAGCAGGGTTGGTGGCAATGAGCAGTTCTTC.

The chain carries TRBV6-2 or TRBV6-3 and TRBJ2-7, with 7 bases that match TRBD2. The CDR3 totals 17 residues. Trimming at V came to 8 bases and at J to 3 bases, leaving 19 bases not matched to a gene. The germline V gene has CDR1 MNHEY and CDR2 SVGEGT. The CDR3 DNA follows: TGTGCCAGCTTAGCTAGCGGAGCATGGGGCAAACTCTACGAGCAGTACTTC. Translating gives CASLASGAWGKLYEQYF.

This chain links TRBV19 with TRBJ2-2; 7 positions agree with TRBD1. Germline-derived CDR1 and CDR2 are LNHDA and SQIVND (reference sequence). With 0 bases clipped from V and 6 bases from J, the junction kept 16 bases outside the gene matches. This CDR3 has 19 residues. The CDR3 bases are TGTGCCAGTAGTATAGAGGCCCGTGGACAAGGGGGCCGGGCCGGGGAGCTGTTTTTT. Protein: CASSIEARGQGGRAGELFF. The whole variable domain, remainder taken from reference TRBV19 and TRBJ2-2, is DGGITQSPKYLFRKEGQNVTLSCEQNLNHDAMYWYRQDPGQGLRLIYYSQIVNDFQKGDIAEGYSVSREKKESFPLTVTSAQKNPTAFYLCASSIEARGQGGRAGELFFGEGSRLTVL.

The sample holds many counts of this clonotype. The chain combines TRBV30 with TRBJ2-7, with 7 nucleotides matching TRBD1. Looked up from germline, CDR1 is GTSNPN and CDR2 is SVGIG (reference sequence). This CDR3 comprises 17 residues. V was clipped by 4 bases and J by 3 bases; unmatched bases: 18. CDR3 region: CAWKPHRVDRDSYEQYF. CDR3 DNA: TGTGCCTGGAAGCCCCATCGTGTCGACAGGGACAGCTACGAGCAGTACTTC.

The V gene is TRBV30, the J gene TRBJ1-5; D call uncertain. Germline V gene data show CDR1 as GTSNPN and CDR2 as SVGIG (reference sequence). The CDR3 length is 12 residues. Trimming stripped 3 bases from V and 6 bases from J, with 9 bases between. DNA of the CDR3: TGTGCCTGGAGGAAGGGAGGTCAGCCCCAGCATTTT. Its translation: CAWRKGGQPQHF.

The chain carries TRBV6-1 and TRBJ1-3; 11 positions agree with TRBD1. The CDR3 spans 17 residues. J gave up 7 bases and V 3 bases, and 11 bases lay outside the gene matches. Germline V CDR1 and CDR2: MNHNS, SASEGT. The CDR3, as DNA: TGTGCCAGCAGTGAGATCGGAGGACAGGGGGCTTGGAACACCATATATTTT. It encodes CASSEIGGQGAWNTIYF.

This clonotype was counted at least ten times. The chain joins TRBV7-9 to TRBJ2-3; D call uncertain. Trimming stripped 1 base from V and 0 bases from J, with 8 bases between. Germline lookup yields CDR1 SEHNR and CDR2 FQNEAQ (reference sequence). CDR3 size: 15 residues. The CDR3 DNA is TGTGCCAGCAGCTTAGGTGATACTAGCACAGATACGCAGTATTTT. Protein product: CASSLGDTSTDTQYF.

This clonotype was observed at least ten times. This chain connects TRBV6-2 or TRBV6-3 to TRBJ1-2; 10 bases are shared with TRBD1. The CDR3 is made up of 16 amino acids. With 4 bases clipped from V and 7 bases from J, the junction kept 12 bases outside the gene matches. The V gene's germline CDR1 is MNHEY and CDR2 SVGEGT. The CDR3 is CASSLGQGVWTSGYTF. The DNA for the CDR3 is TGTGCCAGCAGTTTAGGACAGGGGGTCTGGACTTCTGGCTACACCTTC.

The table lists this clonotype with many counts. This chain connects TRBV2 to TRBJ2-3; 7 nucleotides align to TRBD2. Losses at the gene ends were 6 bases for V and 5 bases for J; bases not matched to a gene: 14. Germline values: CDR1 SNHLY, CDR2 FYNNEI. The CDR3 has 16 residues. The CDR3 loop is CASSGPGDGGRDTQYF. DNA for the CDR3: TGTGCCAGCAGCGGACCGGGGGATGGCGGGAGAGATACGCAGTATTTT.

This clonotype turned up a few times. As DNA, the CDR3 is TGTGCCAGCTCACCGCTACGAGGGGTCACAGATACGCAGTATTTT. Translation: CASSPLRGVTDTQYF. V usage is TRBV18 and J usage is TRBJ2-3; possibly TRBD1 or TRBD2 for D (5 bases each). This CDR3 contains 15 residues. V shed 3 bases and J shed 2 bases, with 12 bases lying between them. Germline V gives CDR1 KGHSH, CDR2 LQKENI.

This clonotype was recorded at least ten times. This sequence joins TRBV2 and TRBJ1-1, with D possibly matching TRBD1 (5 bases). Trimming took 3 bases from V and 1 from J, leaving 12 bases between them. The CDR3 has 15 residues. The germline V gene has CDR1 SNHLY and CDR2 FYNNEI. In DNA form, the CDR3 reads TGTGCCAGCAGTGATGGAGGGGCCCGGAACACTGAAGCTTTCTTT. Its translation: CASSDGGARNTEAFF. The variable domain in full, completed from reference TRBV2 and TRBJ1-1, reads EPEVTQTPSHQVTQMGQEVILRCVPISNHLYFYWYRQILGQKVEFLVSFYNNEISEKSEIFDDQFSVERPDGSNFTLKIRSTKLEDSAMYFCASSDGGARNTEAFFGQGTRLTVV.

This clonotype was recorded many times. The gene calls are TRBV30 and TRBJ1-4; no firm D call. This CDR3 region has 12 residues. V dropped 1 base and J dropped 4 bases, with 4 bases sitting between them. CDR1 is GTSNPN and CDR2 is SVGIG in the germline V gene (reference sequence). CDR3 sequence reads: CAWSARNEKLFF. In nucleotides, the CDR3 is TGTGCCTGGAGTGCTCGTAATGAAAAACTGTTTTTT.

V gene TRBV5-6 combines with J gene TRBJ2-1; 15 bases agree with TRBD2. This CDR3 is built from 16 residues. The V gene end was trimmed by 4 bases and the J gene end by 4 bases; junction bases not matched to a gene: 3. CDR1 is SGHDT, CDR2 YYEEEE, per germline. The CDR3 nucleotides are TGTGCCAGCAGCCCCGGACTAGCGGGAGGGTACAATGAGCAGTTCTTC. This gives the protein CASSPGLAGGYNEQFF. The full variable domain, in which reference TRBV5-6 and TRBJ2-1 provide the parts outside the CDR3, is DAGVTQSPTHLIKTRGQQVTLRCSPKSGHDTVSWYQQALGQGPQFIFQYYEEEERQRGNFPDRFSGHQFPNYSSELNVNALLLGDSALYLCASSPGLAGGYNEQFFGPGTRLTVL.

This clonotype was seen only a few times. The chain uses TRBV20-1 and TRBJ1-6, with a possible D match to TRBD1 (6 bases). V was shortened by 4 bases and J by 14 bases, with 18 bases between the two germline ends. Germline values: CDR1 DFQATT, CDR2 SNEGSKA (reference sequence). The CDR3 extends over 13 amino acids. The DNA of the CDR3 is TGCAGTGCTACCCCCCGGGACACCTCCACCCTCCACTTT. Protein: CSATPRDTSTLHF.